This record looks at one T cell receptor beta chain sequence and its context. Its antigen is still unknown. The sample originates from a study of cytomegalovirus exposure and HLA in healthy donors. Study findings and constraints: Most TCR sequences were seen very rarely across donors, but some public TCRs occurred in many. Previously analyzed data showed that most TCR beta V segments were productive at a frequency of about 90% or about 30%. Three of the chains that were CMV-associated were confirmed in vitro to be specific for CMV antigens.

V gave up 0 bases and J gave up 1 base, with 12 bases separating them. Germline CDR1 reads LGHNA; CDR2 reads YSLEER. The CDR3 loop spans 16 amino acids. Healthy bone marrow donors made up the donors. Researchers ran the PCR with 60 Vbeta and 13 Jbeta primers. The data were produced by immunoSEQ multiplex PCR, yet TCRdb's version contains in-frame clones alone and is incomplete. The repertoire holds almost 200,000 clones, with 65% to 80% as singletons. This chain links TRBV4-3 with TRBJ1-1; D call uncertain. The TCR sequence derives from a woman under 40 in good health and CMV-seropositive. The sample comprised PBMCs. The CDR3 sequence is CASSQDRSGENTEAFF. CDR3 sequence (DNA): TGCGCCAGCAGCCAAGATCGCAGTGGTGAGAACACTGAAGCTTTCTTT.